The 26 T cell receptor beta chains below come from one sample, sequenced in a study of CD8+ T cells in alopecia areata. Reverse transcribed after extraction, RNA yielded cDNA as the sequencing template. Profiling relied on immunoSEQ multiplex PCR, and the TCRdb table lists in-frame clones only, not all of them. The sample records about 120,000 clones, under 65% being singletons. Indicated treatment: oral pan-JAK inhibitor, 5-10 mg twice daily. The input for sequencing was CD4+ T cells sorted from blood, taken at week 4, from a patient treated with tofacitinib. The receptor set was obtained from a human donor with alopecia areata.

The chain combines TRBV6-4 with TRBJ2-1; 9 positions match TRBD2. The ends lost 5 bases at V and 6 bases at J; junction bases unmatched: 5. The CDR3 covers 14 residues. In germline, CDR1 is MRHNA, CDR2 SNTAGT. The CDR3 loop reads CASSRLAGLNEQFF. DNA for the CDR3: TGTGCCAGCAGTCGCCTAGCGGGGCTCAATGAGCAGTTCTTC.

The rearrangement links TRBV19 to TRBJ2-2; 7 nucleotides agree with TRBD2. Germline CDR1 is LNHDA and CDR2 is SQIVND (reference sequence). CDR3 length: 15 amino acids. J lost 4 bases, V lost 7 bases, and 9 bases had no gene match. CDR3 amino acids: CASNSAGAGTGELFF. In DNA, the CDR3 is TGTGCCAGTAATAGCGCGGGAGCCGGCACCGGGGAGCTGTTTTTT.

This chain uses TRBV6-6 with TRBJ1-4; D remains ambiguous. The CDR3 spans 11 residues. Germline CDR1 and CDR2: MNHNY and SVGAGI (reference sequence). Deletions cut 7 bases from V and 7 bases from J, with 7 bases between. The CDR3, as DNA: TGTGCCAGCACCCTAGGTGAAAAACTGTTTTTT. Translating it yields CASTLGEKLFF.

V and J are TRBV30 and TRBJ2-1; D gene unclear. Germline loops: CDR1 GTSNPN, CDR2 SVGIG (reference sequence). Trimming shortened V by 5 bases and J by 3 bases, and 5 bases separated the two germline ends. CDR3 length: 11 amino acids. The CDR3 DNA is TGTGCCTGGGCTAACTACAATGAGCAGTTCTTC. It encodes CAWANYNEQFF.

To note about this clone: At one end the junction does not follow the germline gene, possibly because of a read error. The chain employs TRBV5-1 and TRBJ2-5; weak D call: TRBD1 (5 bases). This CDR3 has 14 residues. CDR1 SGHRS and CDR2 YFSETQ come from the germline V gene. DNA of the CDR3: TGCGCCAGCAGCTTAGGGGCCACCCAAGAGACCCAGCACTTC. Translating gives CASSLGATQETQHF.

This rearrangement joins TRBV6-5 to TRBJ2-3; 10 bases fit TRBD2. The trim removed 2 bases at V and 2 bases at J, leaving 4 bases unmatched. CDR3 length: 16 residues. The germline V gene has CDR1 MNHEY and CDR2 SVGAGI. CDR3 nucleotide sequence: TGTGCCAGCAGTTACGGCGGACTAGCGGACACAGATACGCAGTATTTT. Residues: CASSYGGLADTDTQYF.

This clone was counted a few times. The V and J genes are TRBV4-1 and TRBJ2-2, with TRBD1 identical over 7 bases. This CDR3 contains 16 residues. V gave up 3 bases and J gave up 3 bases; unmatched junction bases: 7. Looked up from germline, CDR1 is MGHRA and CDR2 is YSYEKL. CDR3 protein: CASSHLGQGDTGELFF. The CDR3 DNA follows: TGCGCCAGCAGCCATCTAGGTCAGGGGGACACCGGGGAGCTGTTTTTT.

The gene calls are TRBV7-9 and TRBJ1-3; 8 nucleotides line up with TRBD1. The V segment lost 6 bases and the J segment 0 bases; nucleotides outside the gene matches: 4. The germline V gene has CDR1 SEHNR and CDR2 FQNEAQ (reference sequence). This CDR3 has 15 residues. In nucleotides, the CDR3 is TGTGCCAGCAGTAGAGGACAGGGCTCTGGAAACACCATATATTTT. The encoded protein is CASSRGQGSGNTIYF.

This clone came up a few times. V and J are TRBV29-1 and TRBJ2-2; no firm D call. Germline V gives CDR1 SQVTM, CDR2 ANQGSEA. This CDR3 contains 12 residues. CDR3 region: CAFCFDTGELFF. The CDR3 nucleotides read TGCGCTTTCTGCTTTGACACCGGGGAGCTGTTTTTT.

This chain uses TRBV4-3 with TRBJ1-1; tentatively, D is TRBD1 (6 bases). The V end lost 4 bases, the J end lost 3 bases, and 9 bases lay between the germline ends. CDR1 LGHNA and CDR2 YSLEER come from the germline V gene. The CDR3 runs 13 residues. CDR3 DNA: TGCGCCAGCAGCCTGGACAGCCACACTGAAGCTTTCTTT. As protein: CASSLDSHTEAFF.

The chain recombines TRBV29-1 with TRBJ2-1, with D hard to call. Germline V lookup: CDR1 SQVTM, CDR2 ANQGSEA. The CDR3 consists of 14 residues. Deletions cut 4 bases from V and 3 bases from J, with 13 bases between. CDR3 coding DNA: TGCAGCGTTGTGGGAAAGACCGGCTACAATGAGCAGTTCTTC. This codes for CSVVGKTGYNEQFF.

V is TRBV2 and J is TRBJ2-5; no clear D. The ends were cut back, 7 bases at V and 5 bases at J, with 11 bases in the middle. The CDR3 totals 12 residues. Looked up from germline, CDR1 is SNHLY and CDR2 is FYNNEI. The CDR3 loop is CASTPGRETQYF. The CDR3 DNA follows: TGTGCCAGCACCCCGGGTAGGGAGACCCAGTACTTC.

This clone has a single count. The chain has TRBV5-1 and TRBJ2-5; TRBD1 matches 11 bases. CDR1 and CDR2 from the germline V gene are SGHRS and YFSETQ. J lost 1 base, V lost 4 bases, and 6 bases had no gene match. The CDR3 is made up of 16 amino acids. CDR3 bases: TGCGCCAGCAGCCTGGGGGACAGGGGGACCCAAGAGACCCAGTACTTC. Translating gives CASSLGDRGTQETQYF.

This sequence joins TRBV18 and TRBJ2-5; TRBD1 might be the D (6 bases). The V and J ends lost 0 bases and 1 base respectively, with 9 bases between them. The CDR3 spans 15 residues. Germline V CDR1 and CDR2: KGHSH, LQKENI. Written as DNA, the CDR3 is TGTGCCAGCTCACCACCGGACAGCATCCAAGAGACCCAGTACTTC. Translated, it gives CASSPPDSIQETQYF.

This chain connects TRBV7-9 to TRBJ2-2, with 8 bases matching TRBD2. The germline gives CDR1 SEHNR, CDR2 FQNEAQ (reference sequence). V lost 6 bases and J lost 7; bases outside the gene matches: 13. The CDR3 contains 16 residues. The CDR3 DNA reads TGTGCCAGCAGACATACTAGCGGCCACAGGAGCGGGGAGCTGTTTTTT. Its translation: CASRHTSGHRSGELFF. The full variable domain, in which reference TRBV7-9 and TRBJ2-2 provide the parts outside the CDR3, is DTGVSQNPRHKITKRGQNVTFRCDPISEHNRLYWYRQTLGQGPEFLTYFQNEAQLEKSRLLSDRFSAERPKGSFSTLEIQRTEQGDSAMYLCASRHTSGHRSGELFFGEGSRLTVL.

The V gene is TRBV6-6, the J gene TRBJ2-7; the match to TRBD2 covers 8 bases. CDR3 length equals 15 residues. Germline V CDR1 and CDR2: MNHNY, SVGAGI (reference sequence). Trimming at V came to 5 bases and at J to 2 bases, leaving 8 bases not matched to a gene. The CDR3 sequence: CASSPPRLAPYEQYF. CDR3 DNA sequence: TGTGCCAGCAGTCCGCCTCGACTAGCGCCCTACGAGCAGTACTTC.

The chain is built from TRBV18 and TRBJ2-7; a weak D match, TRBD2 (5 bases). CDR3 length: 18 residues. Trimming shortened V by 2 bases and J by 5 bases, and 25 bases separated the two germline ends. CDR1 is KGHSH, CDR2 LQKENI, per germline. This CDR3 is CASSPVELGSRGGDEQYF. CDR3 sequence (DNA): TGTGCCAGCTCACCAGTCGAGTTGGGCAGCCGGGGTGGCGACGAGCAGTACTTC. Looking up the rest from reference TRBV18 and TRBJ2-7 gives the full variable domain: NAGVMQNPRHLVRRRGQEARLRCSPMKGHSHVYWYRQLPEEGLKFMVYLQKENIIDESGMPKERFSAEFPKEGPSILRIQQVVRGDSAAYFCASSPVELGSRGGDEQYFGPGTRLTVT.

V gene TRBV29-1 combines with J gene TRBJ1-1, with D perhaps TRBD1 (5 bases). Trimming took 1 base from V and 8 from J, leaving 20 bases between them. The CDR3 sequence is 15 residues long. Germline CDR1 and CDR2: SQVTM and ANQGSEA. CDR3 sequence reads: CSVEVNRGGRREAFF. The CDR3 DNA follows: TGCAGCGTTGAAGTAAATAGGGGTGGTAGAAGAGAAGCTTTCTTT.

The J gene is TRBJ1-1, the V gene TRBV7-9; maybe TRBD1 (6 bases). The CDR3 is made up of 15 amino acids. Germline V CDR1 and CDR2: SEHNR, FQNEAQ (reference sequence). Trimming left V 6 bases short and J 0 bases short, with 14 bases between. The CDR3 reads CASRPRTALNTEAFF. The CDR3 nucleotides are TGTGCCAGCAGGCCCCGGACAGCCTTGAACACTGAAGCTTTCTTT.

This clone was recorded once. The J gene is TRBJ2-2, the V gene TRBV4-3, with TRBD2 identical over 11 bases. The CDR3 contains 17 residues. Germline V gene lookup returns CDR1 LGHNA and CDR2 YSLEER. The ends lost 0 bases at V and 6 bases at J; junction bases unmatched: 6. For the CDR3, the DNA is TGCGCCAGCAGCCAAGAACTAGCGGGGGTATTGTCCGGGGAGCTGTTTTTT. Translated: CASSQELAGVLSGELFF.

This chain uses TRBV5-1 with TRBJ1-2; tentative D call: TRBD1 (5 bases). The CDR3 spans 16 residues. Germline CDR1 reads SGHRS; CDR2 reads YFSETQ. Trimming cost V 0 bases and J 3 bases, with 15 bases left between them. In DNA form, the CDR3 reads TGCGCCAGCAGCTTGGCCCCCAGGGTGGCGGACTATGGCTACACCTTC. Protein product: CASSLAPRVADYGYTF.

The CDR3 loop is CASSIILQGTSYEQYF. The CDR3 nucleotides read TGTGCCAGCTCAATAATCCTACAGGGCACCTCCTACGAGCAGTACTTC. The chain recombines TRBV18 with TRBJ2-7; D perhaps matches TRBD1 (6 bases). V was clipped by 5 bases and J by 0 bases, with 17 bases between them. The V gene's germline CDR1 is KGHSH and CDR2 LQKENI. The CDR3 contains 16 residues.

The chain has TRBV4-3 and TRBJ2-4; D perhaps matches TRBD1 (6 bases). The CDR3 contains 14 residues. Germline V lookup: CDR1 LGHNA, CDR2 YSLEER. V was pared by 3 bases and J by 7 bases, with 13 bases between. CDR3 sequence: CASSHTGFRNIQYF. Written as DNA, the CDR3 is TGCGCCAGCAGCCATACAGGGTTCCGGAACATTCAGTACTTC.

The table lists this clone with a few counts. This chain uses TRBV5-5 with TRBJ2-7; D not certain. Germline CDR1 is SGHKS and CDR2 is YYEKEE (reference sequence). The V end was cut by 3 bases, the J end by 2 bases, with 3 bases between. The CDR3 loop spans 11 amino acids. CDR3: CASSSTYEQYF. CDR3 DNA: TGTGCCAGCAGCTCGACCTACGAGCAGTACTTC. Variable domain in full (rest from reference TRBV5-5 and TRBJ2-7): DAGVTQSPTHLIKTRGQQVTLRCSPISGHKSVSWYQQVLGQGPQFIFQYYEKEERGRGNFPDRFSARQFPNYSSELNVNALLLGDSALYLCASSSTYEQYFGPGTRLTVT.

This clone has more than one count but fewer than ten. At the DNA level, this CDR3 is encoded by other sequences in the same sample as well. The CDR3 here is CASSPSTDTQYF. For the CDR3, the DNA is TGTGCCAGCTCACCTAGCACAGATACGCAGTATTTT. The chain recombines TRBV18 with TRBJ2-3; D remains unclear. Trimming stripped 3 bases from V and 0 bases from J, with 1 base between. Germline CDR1 reads KGHSH; CDR2 reads LQKENI. This CDR3 region has 12 residues.

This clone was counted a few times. The DNA of the CDR3 is TGCAGCGTTGGACAGGGTGGCTACGAGCAGTACTTC. This translates into CSVGQGGYEQYF. The chain uses TRBV29-1 and TRBJ2-7; 7 bases are shared with TRBD1. V lost 4 bases to trimming and J lost 3 bases; unmatched junction nucleotides: 3. This CDR3 has 12 residues. Per germline, CDR1 SQVTM and CDR2 ANQGSEA.